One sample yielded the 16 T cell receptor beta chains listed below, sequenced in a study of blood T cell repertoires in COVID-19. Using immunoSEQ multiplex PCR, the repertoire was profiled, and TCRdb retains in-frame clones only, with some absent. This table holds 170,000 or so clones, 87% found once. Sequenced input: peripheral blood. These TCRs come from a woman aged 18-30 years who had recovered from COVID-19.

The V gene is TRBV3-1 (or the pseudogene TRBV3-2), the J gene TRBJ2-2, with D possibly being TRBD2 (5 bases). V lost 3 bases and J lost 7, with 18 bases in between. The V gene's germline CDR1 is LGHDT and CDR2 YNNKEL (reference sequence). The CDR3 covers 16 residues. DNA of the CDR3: TGTGCCAGCAGCCACTATAGCGCAGGAGGAGGCGGGGAGCTGTTTTTT. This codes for CASSHYSAGGGGELFF.

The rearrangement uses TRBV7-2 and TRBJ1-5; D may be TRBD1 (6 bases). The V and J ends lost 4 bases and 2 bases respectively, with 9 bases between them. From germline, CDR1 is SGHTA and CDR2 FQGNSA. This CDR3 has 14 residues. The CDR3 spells CASSYRQGNQPQHF. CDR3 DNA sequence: TGTGCCAGCAGCTATCGACAGGGCAATCAGCCCCAGCATTTT. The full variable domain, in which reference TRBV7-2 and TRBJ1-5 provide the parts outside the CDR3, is GAGVSQSPSNKVTEKGKDVELRCDPISGHTALYWYRQSLGQGLEFLIYFQGNSAPDKSGLPSDRFSAERTGGSVSTLTIQRTQQEDSAVYLCASSYRQGNQPQHFGDGTRLSIL.

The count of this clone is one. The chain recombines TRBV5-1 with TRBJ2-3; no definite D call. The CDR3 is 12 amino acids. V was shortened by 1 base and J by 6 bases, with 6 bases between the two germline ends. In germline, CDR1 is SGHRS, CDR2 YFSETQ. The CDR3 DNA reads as TGCGCCAGCAGCTTGACCGAGGATACGCAGTATTTT. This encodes CASSLTEDTQYF.

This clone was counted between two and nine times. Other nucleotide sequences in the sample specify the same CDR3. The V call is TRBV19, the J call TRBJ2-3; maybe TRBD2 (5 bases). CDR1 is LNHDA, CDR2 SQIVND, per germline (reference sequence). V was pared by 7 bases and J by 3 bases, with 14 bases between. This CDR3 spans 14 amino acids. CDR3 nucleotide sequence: TGTGCCAGTACACGGACGGGGTCAACAGATACGCAGTATTTT. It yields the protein CASTRTGSTDTQYF.

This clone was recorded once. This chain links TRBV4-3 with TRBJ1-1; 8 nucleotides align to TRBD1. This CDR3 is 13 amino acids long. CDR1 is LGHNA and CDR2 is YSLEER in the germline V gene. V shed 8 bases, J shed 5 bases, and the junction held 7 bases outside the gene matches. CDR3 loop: CASGTDRATEAFF. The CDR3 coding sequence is TGCGCCAGCGGGACGGACAGGGCGACTGAAGCTTTCTTT.

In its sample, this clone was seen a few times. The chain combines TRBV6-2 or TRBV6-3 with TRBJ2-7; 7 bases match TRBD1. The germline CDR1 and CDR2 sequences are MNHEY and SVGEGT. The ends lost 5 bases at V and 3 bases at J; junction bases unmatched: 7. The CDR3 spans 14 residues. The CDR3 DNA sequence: TGTGCCAGCAGTACCGGGACAGAATTCTACGAGCAGTACTTC. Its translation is CASSTGTEFYEQYF.

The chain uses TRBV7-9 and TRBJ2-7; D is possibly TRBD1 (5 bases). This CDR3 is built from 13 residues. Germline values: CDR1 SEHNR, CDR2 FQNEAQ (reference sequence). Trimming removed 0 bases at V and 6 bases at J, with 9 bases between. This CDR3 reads CASSLALGVEQYF. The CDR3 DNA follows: TGTGCCAGCAGCTTAGCGTTAGGGGTCGAGCAGTACTTC.

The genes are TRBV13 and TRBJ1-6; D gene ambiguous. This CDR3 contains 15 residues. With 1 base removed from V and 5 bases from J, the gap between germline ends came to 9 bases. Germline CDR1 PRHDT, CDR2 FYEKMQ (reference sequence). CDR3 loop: CASSLEGSNNSPLHF. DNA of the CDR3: TGTGCCAGCAGCTTAGAAGGGAGCAATAATTCACCCCTCCACTTT.

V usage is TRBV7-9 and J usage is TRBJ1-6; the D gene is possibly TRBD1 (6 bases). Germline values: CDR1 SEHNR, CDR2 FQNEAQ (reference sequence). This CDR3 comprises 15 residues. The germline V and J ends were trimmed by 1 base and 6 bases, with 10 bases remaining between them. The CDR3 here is CASSLEQGPNSPLHF. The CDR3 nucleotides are TGTGCCAGCAGCTTAGAACAGGGTCCTAATTCACCCCTCCACTTT.

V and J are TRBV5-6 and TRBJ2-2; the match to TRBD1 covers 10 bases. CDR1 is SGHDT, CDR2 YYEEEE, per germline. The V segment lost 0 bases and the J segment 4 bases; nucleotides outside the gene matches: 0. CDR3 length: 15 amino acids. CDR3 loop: CASSLGTGGTGELFF. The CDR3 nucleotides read TGTGCCAGCAGCTTGGGGACAGGGGGCACCGGGGAGCTGTTTTTT.

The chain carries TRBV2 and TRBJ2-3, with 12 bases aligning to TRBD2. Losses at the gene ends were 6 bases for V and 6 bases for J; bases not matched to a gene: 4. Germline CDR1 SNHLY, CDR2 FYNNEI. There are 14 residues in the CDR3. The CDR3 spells CASRPGTSGDTQYF. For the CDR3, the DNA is TGTGCCAGCAGACCCGGGACTAGCGGGGATACGCAGTATTTT.

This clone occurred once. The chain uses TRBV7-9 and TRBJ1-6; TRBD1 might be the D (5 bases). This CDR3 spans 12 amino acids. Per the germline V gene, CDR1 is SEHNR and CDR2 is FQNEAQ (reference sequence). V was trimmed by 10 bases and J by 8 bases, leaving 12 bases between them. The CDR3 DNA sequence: TGTGCCACGGGGGTAGGCGATTCACCCCTCCACTTT. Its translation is CATGVGDSPLHF.

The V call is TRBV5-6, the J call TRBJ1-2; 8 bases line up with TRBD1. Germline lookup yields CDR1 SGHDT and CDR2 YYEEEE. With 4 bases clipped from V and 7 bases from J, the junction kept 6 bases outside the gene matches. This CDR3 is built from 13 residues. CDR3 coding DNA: TGTGCCAGCAGCCAGGGGGCGGTGTTTGGCTACACCTTC. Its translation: CASSQGAVFGYTF.

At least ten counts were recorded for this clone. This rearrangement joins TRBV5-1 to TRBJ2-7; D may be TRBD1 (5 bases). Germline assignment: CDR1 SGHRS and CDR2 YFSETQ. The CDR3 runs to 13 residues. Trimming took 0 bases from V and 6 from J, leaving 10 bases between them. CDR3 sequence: CASSLGGAAEQYF. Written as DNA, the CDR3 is TGCGCCAGCAGCTTGGGGGGCGCCGCCGAGCAGTACTTC. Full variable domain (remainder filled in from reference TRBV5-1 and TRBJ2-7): KAGVTQTPRYLIKTRGQQVTLSCSPISGHRSVSWYQQTPGQGLQFLFEYFSETQRNKGNFPGRFSGRQFSNSRSEMNVSTLELGDSALYLCASSLGGAAEQYFGPGTRLTVT.

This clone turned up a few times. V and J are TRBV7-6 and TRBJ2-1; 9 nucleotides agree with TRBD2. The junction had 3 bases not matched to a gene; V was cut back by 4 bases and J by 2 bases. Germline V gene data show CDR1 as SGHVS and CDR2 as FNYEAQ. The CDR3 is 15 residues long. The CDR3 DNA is TGTGCCAGCAGCTCGACTAGCGGAACCTACAATGAGCAGTTCTTC. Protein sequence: CASSSTSGTYNEQFF.

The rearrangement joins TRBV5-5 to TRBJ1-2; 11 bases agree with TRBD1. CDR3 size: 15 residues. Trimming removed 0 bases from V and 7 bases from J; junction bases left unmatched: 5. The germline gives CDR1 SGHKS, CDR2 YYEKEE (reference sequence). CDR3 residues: CASSLASGTGGGYTF. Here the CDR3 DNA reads TGTGCCAGCAGCTTGGCCTCTGGGACAGGGGGTGGCTACACCTTC.